The present T cell receptor (beta chain) was sequenced within a study of T cells in Graves' hyperthyroidism and ophthalmopathy. From germline, CDR1 is SGHRS and CDR2 YFSETQ. With 4 bases clipped from V and 3 bases from J, the junction kept 12 bases outside the gene matches. This CDR3 has 16 amino acids. Inclusion characteristics of ophthalmopathy patients comprised a Clinical Activity Score of at least 3, a NOSPECS grade of at least 4, and duration under 3 months. RNA transcripts gave rise to amplified TCR beta CDR3 regions. HTBI primers drove first-round RT-PCR of the TCR CDR3. TCRdb re-called the multiplex PCR reads through MiXCR, storing one row per CDR3 protein. The table lists some 550,000 distinct CDR3 sequences, 15% to 20% of them singletons. As concerns this clonotype: Its antigen is unknown.

General study findings and limits: Ophthalmopathy was told apart from stable hyperthyroidism by a 13 V-J model. Model-based prediction identified ophthalmopathy a median 6.5 months prior to its onset. Within blood appeared most thyroid clonotypes that had expanded above 0.001.

This clonotype originated in a woman aged 40 to 50 with Graves' ophthalmopathy. The V call is TRBV5-1, the J call TRBJ2-7; 8 positions agree with TRBD1. The specimen was blood. The CDR3: CASSKAGTGGLYEQYF. CDR3 DNA: TGCGCCAGCAGCAAAGCCGGGACAGGAGGCCTCTACGAGCAGTACTTC.